One sample yielded the 25 T cell receptor beta chains listed below, sequenced in a study of blood T cells in healthy people across ages. Alongside a J-beta primer mix, a sample-barcoded 5' primer served in a second PCR lasting roughly 6 to 12 cycles. Via MiXCR, TCRdb re-called the 5' RACE reads, giving one row per CDR3 protein. This table has under 850,000 distinct CDR3 sequences, roughly 40% appearing once. Sequenced input: blood. The receptors here all came from a man aged 18 to 29 in good health.

This clonotype has a handful of counts. The CDR3 DNA follows: TGTGCCAGCGCCGCTACAGGGGGCGTAGCGGGTGAGCAGTTCTTC. This encodes CASAATGGVAGEQFF. The genes are TRBV6-2 or TRBV6-3 and TRBJ2-1; TRBD1 matches 9 bases. This CDR3 has 15 amino acids. Germline V lookup: CDR1 MNHEY, CDR2 SVGEGT. J gave up 9 bases and V 8 bases, and 14 bases lay outside the gene matches.

The V call is TRBV27, the J call TRBJ2-5; 10 bases agree with TRBD1. The V and J ends lost 5 bases and 11 bases, in that order; junction bases with no gene match: 8. The CDR3 is 13 residues long. CDR1 and CDR2 from the germline V gene are MNHEY and SMNVEV (reference sequence). The CDR3 sequence: CASSADRGLKQYF. The DNA of the CDR3 is TGTGCCAGCAGTGCAGACAGGGGGCTCAAGCAGTACTTC.

The genes are TRBV7-2 and TRBJ2-5, with D possibly being TRBD1 or TRBD2 (6 bases each). The CDR3 loop spans 15 amino acids. Germline V gives CDR1 SGHTA, CDR2 FQGNSA. V lost 1 base and J lost 4, with 13 bases in between. CDR3 DNA: TGTGCCAGCAGCTTAGTCCGAGAGGGGGGAGAGACCCAGTACTTC. This gives the protein CASSLVREGGETQYF.

There are a few counts of this clonotype. The rearrangement uses TRBV29-1 and TRBJ2-1; 7 nucleotides align to TRBD2. The CDR3 is 12 amino acids. Germline CDR1 is SQVTM and CDR2 is ANQGSEA. Unmatched junction bases numbered 9, after V lost 7 bases and J lost 9 bases. Here the CDR3 DNA reads TGCAGCGCCGCCAGGACGGGGGGTGAGCAGTTCTTC. This gives the protein CSAARTGGEQFF.

This chain's CDR3 is CSARWDRGQGGNQPQHF. In nucleotides, the CDR3 is TGCAGTGCTAGGTGGGACAGGGGGCAAGGAGGCAATCAGCCCCAGCATTTT. This rearrangement joins TRBV20-1 to TRBJ1-5, with 12 bases identical to TRBD1. J gave up 2 bases and V 3 bases, and 8 bases lay outside the gene matches. The CDR3 consists of 17 residues. The germline V gene has CDR1 DFQATT and CDR2 SNEGSKA (reference sequence).

This chain uses TRBV3-1 with TRBJ2-1; D gene ambiguous. The CDR3 loop spans 17 amino acids. Trimming left V 0 bases short and J 5 bases short, with 17 bases between. In germline, CDR1 is LGHDT, CDR2 YNNKEL (reference sequence). Written as DNA, the CDR3 is TGTGCCAGCAGCCAAGAAAATGTCGGGCATAAGGACAATGAGCAGTTCTTC. It is translated as CASSQENVGHKDNEQFF.

The V and J genes are TRBV4-2 and TRBJ1-5; D gene unclear. The CDR3 totals 15 residues. V lost 0 bases to trimming and J lost 5 bases, with 11 bases between them. CDR1 and CDR2 (germline): LGHNA, YNFKEQ. The CDR3 nucleotides are TGTGCCAGCAGCCAAGAGGAGGCCTCCGATCAGCCCCAGCATTTT. This codes for CASSQEEASDQPQHF.

As to this clonotype: An end of the junction differs from the germline gene, which may be a read error. This sequence joins TRBV29-1 and TRBJ1-3; D unclear. Germline V gene lookup returns CDR1 SQVTM and CDR2 ANQGSEA. The CDR3 spans 13 residues. The CDR3 sequence is CSVDESSGDTIYF. The CDR3 DNA reads TGCAGCGTTGATGAGTCCTCTGGAGACACCATATATTTT.

The chain carries TRBV13 and TRBJ2-7; 7 bases fit TRBD2. The V gene end was trimmed by 7 bases and the J gene end by 7 bases; junction bases not matched to a gene: 13. Germline loops: CDR1 PRHDT, CDR2 FYEKMQ (reference sequence). CDR3 size: 14 residues. The CDR3 DNA reads as TGTGCCAGCACCGGGGGGATAGGGAACAATGAGCAGTACTTC. It specifies CASTGGIGNNEQYF.

The chain carries TRBV20-1 and TRBJ1-6, with a weak D call TRBD1 (6 bases). Between the trimmed V and J ends, which lost 0 bases and 7 bases, there was a span of 13 bases. CDR1 is DFQATT, CDR2 SNEGSKA, per germline (reference sequence). This CDR3 has 15 residues. The DNA for the CDR3 is TGCAGTGCTAGAGATCTCGGACAGCTAAATTCACCCCTCCACTTT. It encodes CSARDLGQLNSPLHF.

This clonotype was detected a few times. The J gene is TRBJ1-6, the V gene TRBV12-3 or TRBV12-4, with TRBD1 as a possible D gene (5 bases). The CDR3 consists of 14 residues. Trimming took 5 bases from V and 7 from J, leaving 12 bases between them. CDR3: CASSTRARNSPLHF. Written as DNA, the CDR3 is TGTGCCAGCAGTACCAGGGCTCGGAATTCACCCCTCCACTTT.

The table lists this clonotype with a few counts. The V call is TRBV7-3, the J call TRBJ2-5, with 8 bases lining up with TRBD1. The DNA end is a closer match to TRBJ2-7, so the J assignment may be wrong. The CDR3 runs to 16 residues. The germline CDR1 and CDR2 sequences are SGHTA and FQGTGA. The CDR3: CASSLLSGTGGGEQYF. The DNA for the CDR3 is TGTGCCAGCAGCTTACTATCCGGGACAGGAGGCGGCGAGCAGTACTTC.

This chain links TRBV30 with TRBJ1-5, with D hard to call. Germline-derived CDR1 and CDR2 are GTSNPN and SVGIG (reference sequence). CDR3 length equals 14 residues. V was cut by 0 bases and J by 2 bases, with 8 bases left in between. CDR3 nucleotide sequence: TGTGCCTGGAGTGTAGCGGCCGGCAATCAGCCCCAGCATTTT. Protein sequence: CAWSVAAGNQPQHF.

Remarks on this clonotype: A read error may explain this, as a much larger clone is one base away. The chain recombines TRBV6-5 with TRBJ2-7, with D perhaps matching TRBD1 or TRBD2 (7 bases each). Per germline, CDR1 MNHEY and CDR2 SVGAGI. The CDR3 length is 15 residues. The CDR3 DNA is TGTGCCGGCAGTTACGGTCCAGGGGGGGATTACGAGCAGTACTTC. As protein: CAGSYGPGGDYEQYF.

This clonotype was observed a handful of times. The chain uses TRBV20-1 and TRBJ1-1; TRBD1 matches 7 bases. Germline CDR1 and CDR2: DFQATT and SNEGSKA (reference sequence). The trim removed 3 bases at V and 1 base at J, leaving 11 bases unmatched. This CDR3 spans 16 amino acids. CDR3: CSARNLRGTANTEAFF. The DNA for the CDR3 is TGCAGTGCTAGGAATCTACGTGGGACAGCGAACACTGAAGCTTTCTTT.

Here the CDR3 DNA reads TGTGCCAGCAGTTTGGCCCAGCTGAGCTCCTACGAGCAGTTCTTC. It encodes CASSLAQLSSYEQFF. The chain links TRBV12-3 or TRBV12-4 to TRBJ2-1, with unresolved D. V was trimmed by 3 bases and J by 10 bases, leaving 19 bases between them. The CDR3 totals 15 residues.

The V and J genes are TRBV29-1 and TRBJ2-1; no definite D call. CDR3 length: 10 amino acids. The V end lost 5 bases, the J end lost 7 bases, and 6 bases lay between the germline ends. CDR1 SQVTM and CDR2 ANQGSEA come from the germline V gene. CDR3 protein: CSVQENEQFF. The CDR3 DNA is TGCAGCGTTCAGGAGAATGAGCAGTTCTTC.

J is TRBJ1-4 and V is TRBV7-9; D call uncertain. Germline V gene sequence: CDR1 SEHNR, CDR2 FQNEAQ (reference sequence). This CDR3 contains 16 residues. Trimming took 1 base from V and 5 from J, leaving 14 bases between them. CDR3 protein: CASSLVGRGGNEKLFF. Here the CDR3 DNA reads TGTGCCAGCAGCTTAGTTGGCCGGGGAGGGAATGAAAAACTGTTTTTT.

This clonotype was counted a few times. The genes are TRBV27 and TRBJ2-7, with D perhaps being TRBD1 or TRBD2 (5 bases each). V shed 6 bases and J shed 7 bases, with 25 bases lying between them. The CDR3 covers 16 residues. Per the germline V gene, CDR1 is MNHEY and CDR2 is SMNVEV (reference sequence). The CDR3 nucleotides are TGTGCCAGCAGCGATCCCGGGGCGGCGTCCTACAATGAGCAGTACTTC. This codes for CASSDPGAASYNEQYF.

This clonotype has a count of ten or more. The rearrangement uses TRBV4-3 and TRBJ2-3; D is unclear. This CDR3 is 16 amino acids long. Germline-derived CDR1 and CDR2 are LGHNA and YSLEER. Trimming shortened V by 1 base and J by 2 bases, and 13 bases separated the two germline ends. The CDR3: CASSQAPHLATDTQYF. DNA for the CDR3: TGCGCCAGCAGCCAAGCTCCCCACCTGGCCACAGATACGCAGTATTTT.

The chain uses TRBV2 and TRBJ2-3; D possibly corresponds to TRBD1 (6 bases). The V gene lost 6 bases and the J gene lost 0 bases, with 13 bases spanning the gap. CDR1 SNHLY and CDR2 FYNNEI come from the germline V gene. The CDR3 is made up of 15 amino acids. CDR3: CASRYITGSTDTQYF. CDR3 bases: TGTGCCAGCAGGTATATTACAGGGAGCACAGATACGCAGTATTTT.

This clonotype came up a few times. This chain uses TRBV20-1 with TRBJ2-1; D is perhaps TRBD2 (6 bases). Germline V gives CDR1 DFQATT, CDR2 SNEGSKA (reference sequence). V shed 1 base and J shed 0 bases, with 13 bases lying between them. The CDR3 contains 16 residues. CDR3 nucleotide sequence: TGCAGTGCTAGAGGAGTTAGCGGAAGCTCCTACAATGAGCAGTTCTTC. Translation gives CSARGVSGSSYNEQFF.

This clonotype was observed at least ten times. This rearrangement joins TRBV25-1 to TRBJ2-5; 8 bases align to TRBD2. The V gene end was trimmed by 2 bases and the J gene end by 2 bases; junction bases not matched to a gene: 4. Germline V gene sequence: CDR1 MGHDK, CDR2 SYGVNS. The CDR3 has 15 residues. CDR3 coding DNA: TGTGCCAGCAGTGAACTGGGCGGGGGGCAAGAGACCCAGTACTTC. Protein product: CASSELGGGQETQYF. The full variable domain, in which reference TRBV25-1 and TRBJ2-5 provide the parts outside the CDR3, is EADIYQTPRYLVIGTGKKITLECSQTMGHDKMYWYQQDPGMELHLIHYSYGVNSTEKGDLSSESTVSRIRTEHFPLTLESARPSHTSQYLCASSELGGGQETQYFGPGTRLLVL.

In DNA form, the CDR3 reads TGTGCCAGCAGCCGTGGTCCGGCGGGCGAGCAGTACTTC. It translates to CASSRGPAGEQYF. The chain uses TRBV3-1 and TRBJ2-7, with a tentative D call TRBD2 (5 bases). CDR1 and CDR2 (germline): LGHDT, YNNKEL (reference sequence). The CDR3 covers 13 residues. V was pared by 4 bases and J by 6 bases, with 13 bases between.

The chain combines TRBV2 with TRBJ2-3; 12 bases map to TRBD2. The CDR3 covers 15 residues. From germline, CDR1 is SNHLY and CDR2 FYNNEI. V shed 5 bases and J 3 bases; nucleotides not matched to a gene: 3. The CDR3 spells CASSSSGGETDTQYF. Written as DNA, the CDR3 is TGTGCCAGCAGTTCTAGCGGGGGGGAGACAGATACGCAGTATTTT.